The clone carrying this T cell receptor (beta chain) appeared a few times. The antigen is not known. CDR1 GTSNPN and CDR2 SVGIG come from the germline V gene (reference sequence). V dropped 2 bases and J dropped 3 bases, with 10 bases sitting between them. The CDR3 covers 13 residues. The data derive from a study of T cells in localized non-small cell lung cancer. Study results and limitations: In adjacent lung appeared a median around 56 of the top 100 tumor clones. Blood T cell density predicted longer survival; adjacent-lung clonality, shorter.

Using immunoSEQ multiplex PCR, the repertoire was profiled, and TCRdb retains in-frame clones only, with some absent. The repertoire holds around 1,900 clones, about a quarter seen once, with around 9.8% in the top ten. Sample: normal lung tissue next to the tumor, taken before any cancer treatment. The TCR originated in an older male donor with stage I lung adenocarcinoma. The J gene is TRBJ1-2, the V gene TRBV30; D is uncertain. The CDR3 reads CAWSKGNDYGYTF. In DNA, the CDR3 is TGTGCCTGGAGTAAGGGAAACGACTATGGCTACACCTTC. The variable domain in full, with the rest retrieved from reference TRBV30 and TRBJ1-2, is SQTIHQWPATLVQPVGSPLSLECTVEGTSNPNLYWYRQAAGRGLQLLFYSVGIGQISSEVPQNLSASRPQDRQFILSSKKLLLSDSGFYLCAWSKGNDYGYTFGSGTRLTVV.